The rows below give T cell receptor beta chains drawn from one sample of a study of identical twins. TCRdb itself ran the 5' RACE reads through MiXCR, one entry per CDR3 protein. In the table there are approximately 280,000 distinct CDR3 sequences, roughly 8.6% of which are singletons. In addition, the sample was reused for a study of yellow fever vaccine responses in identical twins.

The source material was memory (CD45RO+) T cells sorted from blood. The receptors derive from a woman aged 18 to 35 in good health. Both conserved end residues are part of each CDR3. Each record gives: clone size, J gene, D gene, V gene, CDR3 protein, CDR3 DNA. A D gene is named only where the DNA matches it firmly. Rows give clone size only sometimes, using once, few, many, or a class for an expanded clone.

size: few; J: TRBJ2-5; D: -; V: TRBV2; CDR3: CASKVRAQETQYF; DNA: TGTGCCAGCAAGGTCAGAGCCCAAGAGACCCAGTACTTC
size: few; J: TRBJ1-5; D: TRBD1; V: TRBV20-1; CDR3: CSARETGDRNQPQHF; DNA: TGCAGTGCTAGAGAGACAGGGGATCGCAATCAGCCCCAGCATTTT
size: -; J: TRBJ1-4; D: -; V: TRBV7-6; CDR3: CANFGRELMKNCFF; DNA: -
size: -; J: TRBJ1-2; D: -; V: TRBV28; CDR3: CASRKQGGYGYTF; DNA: TGTGCCAGCAGGAAACAGGGTGGCTATGGCTACACCTTC
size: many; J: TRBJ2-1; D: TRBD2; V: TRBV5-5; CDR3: CASSLRSGGNEQFF; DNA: TGTGCCAGCAGCTTAAGGTCGGGGGGGAATGAGCAGTTCTTC
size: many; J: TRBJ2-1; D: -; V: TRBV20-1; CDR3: CSARDGEAYNEQFF; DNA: TGCAGTGCTAGAGATGGAGAGGCTTACAATGAGCAGTTCTTC
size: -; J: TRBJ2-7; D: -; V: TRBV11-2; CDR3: CASSLAGGVGEQYF; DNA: TGTGCCAGCAGCTTGGCAGGTGGAGTGGGCGAGCAGTACTTC
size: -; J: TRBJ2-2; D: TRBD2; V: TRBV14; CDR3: CASSQAAGVSGELFF; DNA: TGTGCCAGCAGCCAAGCGGCGGGAGTGTCCGGGGAGCTGTTTTTT
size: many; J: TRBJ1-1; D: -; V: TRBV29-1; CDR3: CSVGGRGPEAFF; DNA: TGCAGCGTTGGGGGGCGCGGTCCTGAAGCTTTCTTT
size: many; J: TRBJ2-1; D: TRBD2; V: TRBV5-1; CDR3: CASKAPGLASNNEQFF; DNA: TGCGCCAGCAAGGCTCCGGGACTAGCGAGCAACAATGAGCAGTTCTTC
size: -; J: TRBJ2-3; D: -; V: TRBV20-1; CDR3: CSALDRDSTDTQYF; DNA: TGCAGTGCTCTGGACCGGGACAGCACAGATACGCAGTATTTT